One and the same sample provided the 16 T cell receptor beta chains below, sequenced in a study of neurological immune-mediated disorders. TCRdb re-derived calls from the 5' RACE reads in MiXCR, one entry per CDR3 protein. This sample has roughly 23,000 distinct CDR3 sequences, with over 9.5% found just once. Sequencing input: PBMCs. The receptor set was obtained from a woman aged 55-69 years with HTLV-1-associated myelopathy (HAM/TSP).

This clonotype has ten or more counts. The CDR3 region has the DNA TGTGCCAGCAGCCTGGATGGTCCCGAGGGTTTCTGGGAGTGGTCCACAACTAATGAAAAACTGTTTTTT. Translating it yields CASSLDGPEGFWEWSTTNEKLFF. The V and J genes are TRBV14 and TRBJ1-4; D not certain. Germline CDR1 reads SGHDN; CDR2 reads FVKESK. The ends were cut back, 4 bases at V and 0 bases at J, with 33 bases in the middle. The CDR3 consists of 23 residues.

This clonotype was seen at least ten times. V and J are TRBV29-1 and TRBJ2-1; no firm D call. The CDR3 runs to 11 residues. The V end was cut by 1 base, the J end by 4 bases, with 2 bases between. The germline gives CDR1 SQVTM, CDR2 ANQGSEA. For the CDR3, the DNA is TGCAGCGTTGAAGTATACAATGAGCAGTTCTTC. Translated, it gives CSVEVYNEQFF.

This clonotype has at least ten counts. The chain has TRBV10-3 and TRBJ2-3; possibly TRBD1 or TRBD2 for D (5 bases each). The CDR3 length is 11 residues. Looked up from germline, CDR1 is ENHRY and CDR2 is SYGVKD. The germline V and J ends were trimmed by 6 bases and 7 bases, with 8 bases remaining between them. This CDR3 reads CAIRGPNTQYF. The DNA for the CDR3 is TGTGCCATCAGGGGACCCAATACGCAGTATTTT.

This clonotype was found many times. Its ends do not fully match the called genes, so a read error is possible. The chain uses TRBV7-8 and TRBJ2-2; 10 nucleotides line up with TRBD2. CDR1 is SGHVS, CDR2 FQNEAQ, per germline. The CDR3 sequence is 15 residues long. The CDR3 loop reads CASSLAGAATGELFF. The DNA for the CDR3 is TGTGCCAGCAGCCTAGCGGGGGCCGCCACCGGGGAGCTGTTTTTT.

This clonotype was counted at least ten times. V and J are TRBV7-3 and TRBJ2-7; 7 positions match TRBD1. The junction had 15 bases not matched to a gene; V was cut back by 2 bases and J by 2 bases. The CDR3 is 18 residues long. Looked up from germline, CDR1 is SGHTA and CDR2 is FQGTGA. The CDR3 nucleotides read TGTGCCAGCAGCTTAGGGGCAGGGGGAGACTTCGCTACCTACGAGCAGTACTTC. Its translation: CASSLGAGGDFATYEQYF.

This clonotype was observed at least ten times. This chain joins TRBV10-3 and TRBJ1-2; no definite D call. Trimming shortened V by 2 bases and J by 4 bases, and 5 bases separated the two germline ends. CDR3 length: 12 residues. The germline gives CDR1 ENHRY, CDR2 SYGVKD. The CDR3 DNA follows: TGTGCCATCAGTGAGAGTTTCTATGGCTACACCTTC. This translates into CAISESFYGYTF.

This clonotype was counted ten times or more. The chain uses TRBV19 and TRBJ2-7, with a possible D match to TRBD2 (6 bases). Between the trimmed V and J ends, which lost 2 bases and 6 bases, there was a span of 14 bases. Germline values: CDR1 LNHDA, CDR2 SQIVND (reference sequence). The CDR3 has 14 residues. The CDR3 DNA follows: TGTGCCAGTAGTATACAACGCGGGACTCCCGAGCAGTACTTC. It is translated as CASSIQRGTPEQYF.

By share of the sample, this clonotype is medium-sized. The CDR3 DNA sequence: TGTGCCAGCAGGAGACTAGCGGGGTCCTACAATGAGCAGTTCTTC. It translates to CASRRLAGSYNEQFF. The chain uses TRBV6-5 and TRBJ2-1; 11 bases map to TRBD2. Germline V gene data show CDR1 as MNHEY and CDR2 as SVGAGI. V lost 6 bases and J lost 1; bases outside the gene matches: 2. The CDR3 has 15 residues.

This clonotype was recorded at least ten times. CDR3 loop: CASSSQGRTEAFF. Written as DNA, the CDR3 is TGTGCCAGCAGTAGCCAGGGGAGGACTGAAGCTTTCTTT. V gene TRBV12-3 or TRBV12-4 combines with J gene TRBJ1-1, with D perhaps matching TRBD1 (6 bases). This CDR3 has 13 residues. Trimming stripped 5 bases from V and 5 bases from J, with 12 bases between.

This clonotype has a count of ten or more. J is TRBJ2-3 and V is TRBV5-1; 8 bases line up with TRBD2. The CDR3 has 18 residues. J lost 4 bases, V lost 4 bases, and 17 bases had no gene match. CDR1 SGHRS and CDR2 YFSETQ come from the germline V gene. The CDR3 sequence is CASSNITRLAKIADTQYF. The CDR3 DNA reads TGCGCCAGCAGCAACATAACCCGACTAGCGAAGATTGCAGATACGCAGTATTTT.

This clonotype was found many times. CDR3 sequence (DNA): TGCGCCAGCAGCTTGGGGGATATGAACACTGAAGCTTTCTTT. It codes for CASSLGDMNTEAFF. The V gene is TRBV5-1, the J gene TRBJ1-1, with D uncertain. The V end was cut by 0 bases, the J end by 0 bases, with 6 bases between. The germline V gene encodes CDR1 SGHRS and CDR2 YFSETQ. This CDR3 spans 14 amino acids.

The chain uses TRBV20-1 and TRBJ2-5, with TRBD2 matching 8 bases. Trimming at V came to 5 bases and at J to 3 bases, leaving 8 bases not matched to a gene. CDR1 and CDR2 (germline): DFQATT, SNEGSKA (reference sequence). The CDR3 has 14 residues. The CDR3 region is CSAGLGGAEETQYF. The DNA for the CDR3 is TGCAGTGCTGGCCTCGGGGGGGCGGAAGAGACCCAGTACTTC.

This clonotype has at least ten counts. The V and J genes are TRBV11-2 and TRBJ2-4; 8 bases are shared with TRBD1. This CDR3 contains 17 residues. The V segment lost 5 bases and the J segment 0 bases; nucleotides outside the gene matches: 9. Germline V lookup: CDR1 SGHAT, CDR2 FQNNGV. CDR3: CASSQIQGAVAKNIQYF. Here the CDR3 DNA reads TGTGCCAGCAGCCAGATTCAGGGGGCGGTAGCCAAAAACATTCAGTACTTC.

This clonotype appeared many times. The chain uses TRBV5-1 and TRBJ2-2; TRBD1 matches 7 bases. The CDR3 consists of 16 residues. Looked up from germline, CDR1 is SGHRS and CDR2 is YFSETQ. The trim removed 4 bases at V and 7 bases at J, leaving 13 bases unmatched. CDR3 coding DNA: TGCGCCAGCAGCGAGACGACAGGGCTAGGGTTCGGGGAGCTGTTTTTT. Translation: CASSETTGLGFGELFF.

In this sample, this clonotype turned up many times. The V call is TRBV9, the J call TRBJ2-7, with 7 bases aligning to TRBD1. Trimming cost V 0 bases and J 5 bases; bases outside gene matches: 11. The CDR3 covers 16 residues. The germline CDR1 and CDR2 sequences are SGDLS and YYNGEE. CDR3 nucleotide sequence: TGTGCCAGCAGCGTAGTGGCTACTAGTACAGGGGACGAGCAGTACTTC. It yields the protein CASSVVATSTGDEQYF.

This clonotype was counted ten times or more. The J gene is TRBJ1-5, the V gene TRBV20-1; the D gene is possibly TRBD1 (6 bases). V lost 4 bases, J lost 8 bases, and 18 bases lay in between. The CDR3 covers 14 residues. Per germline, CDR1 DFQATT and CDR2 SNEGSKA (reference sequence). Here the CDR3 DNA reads TGCAGTGCTATCTTGACAGGCGGCCGGGAGCCCCAGCATTTT. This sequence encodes CSAILTGGREPQHF.